This T cell receptor beta chain was documented in a study of blood T cell repertoires in COVID-19. As for the study in general: Samples came from the United States, Italy and Spain, spanning acute and convalescent COVID-19. In each case, the material was cDNA or gDNA derived from T cells, B-cell-depleted T cells, or PBMCs.

From germline, CDR1 is SGHRS and CDR2 YFSETQ. CDR3 length: 13 residues. After removal of 5 bases from V and 2 bases from J, the junction contained 3 bases not matched to a gene. In the study's own analysis: By means of reference gene primer amplification, nucleated cell counts were estimated. Clones were sequenced by immunoSEQ multiplex PCR, and TCRdb holds only the in-frame ones, with some missing. V and J calls and clone size come straight from that table; D and trimming were deduced from the DNA. The sample includes about 52,000 clones, about 88% of them seen just once. This clone showed up just a few times.

This rearrangement joins TRBV5-1 to TRBJ1-2; 7 bases line up with TRBD1. Sequencing input: peripheral blood. The TCR was taken from a human donor with active COVID-19. The donor label of this sample is uncertain. CDR3 sequence: CASSQQGNYGYTF. CDR3 nucleotide sequence: TGCGCCAGCAGTCAACAGGGGAACTATGGCTACACCTTC.